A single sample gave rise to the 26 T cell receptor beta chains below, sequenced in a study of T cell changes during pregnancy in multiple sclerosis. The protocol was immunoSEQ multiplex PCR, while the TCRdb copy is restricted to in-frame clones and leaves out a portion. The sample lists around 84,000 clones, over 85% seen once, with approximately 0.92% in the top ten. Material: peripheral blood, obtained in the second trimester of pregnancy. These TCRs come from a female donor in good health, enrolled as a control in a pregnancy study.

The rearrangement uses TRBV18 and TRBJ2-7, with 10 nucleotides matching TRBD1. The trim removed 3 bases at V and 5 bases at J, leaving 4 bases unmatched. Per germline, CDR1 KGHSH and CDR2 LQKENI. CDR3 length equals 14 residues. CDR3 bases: TGTGCCAGCTCACCGGGACAGGGGTTCGACGAGCAGTACTTC. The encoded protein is CASSPGQGFDEQYF.

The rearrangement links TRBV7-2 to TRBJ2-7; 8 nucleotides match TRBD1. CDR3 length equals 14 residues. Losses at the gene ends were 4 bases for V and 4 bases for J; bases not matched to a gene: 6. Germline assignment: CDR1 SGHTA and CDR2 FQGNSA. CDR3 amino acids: CASSSTGVKYEQYF. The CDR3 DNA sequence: TGTGCCAGCAGCTCGACAGGGGTCAAATACGAGCAGTACTTC.

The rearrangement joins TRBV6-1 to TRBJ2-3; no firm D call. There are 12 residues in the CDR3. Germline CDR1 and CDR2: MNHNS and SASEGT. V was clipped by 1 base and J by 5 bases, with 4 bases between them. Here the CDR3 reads CASSEGRDTQYF. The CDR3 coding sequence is TGTGCCAGCAGTGAAGGGAGAGATACGCAGTATTTT.

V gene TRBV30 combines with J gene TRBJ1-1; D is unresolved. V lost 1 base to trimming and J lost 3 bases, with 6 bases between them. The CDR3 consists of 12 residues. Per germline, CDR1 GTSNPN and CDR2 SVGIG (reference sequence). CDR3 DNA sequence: TGTGCCTGGAGTGGGAGATACACTGAAGCTTTCTTT. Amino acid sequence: CAWSGRYTEAFF.

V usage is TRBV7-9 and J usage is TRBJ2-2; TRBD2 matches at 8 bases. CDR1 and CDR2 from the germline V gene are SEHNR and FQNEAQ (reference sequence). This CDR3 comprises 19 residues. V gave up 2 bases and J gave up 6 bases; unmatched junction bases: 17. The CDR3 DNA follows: TGTGCCAGCAGCTTAATTAGCAGCGGGAGTTCGTTGGGGTCCGGGGAGCTGTTTTTT. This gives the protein CASSLISSGSSLGSGELFF.

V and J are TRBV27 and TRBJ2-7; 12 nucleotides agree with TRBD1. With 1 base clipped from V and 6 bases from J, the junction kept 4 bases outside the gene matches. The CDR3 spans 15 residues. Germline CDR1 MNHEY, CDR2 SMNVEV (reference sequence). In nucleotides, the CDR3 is TGTGCCAGCAGTTTATTCGGGACAGGGGGCGGCGAGCAGTACTTC. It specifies CASSLFGTGGGEQYF.

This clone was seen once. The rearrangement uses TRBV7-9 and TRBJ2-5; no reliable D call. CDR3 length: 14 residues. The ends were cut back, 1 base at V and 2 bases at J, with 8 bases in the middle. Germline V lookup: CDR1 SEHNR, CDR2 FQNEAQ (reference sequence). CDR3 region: CASSLVQEQETQYF. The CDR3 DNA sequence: TGTGCCAGCAGCTTAGTCCAGGAACAAGAGACCCAGTACTTC.

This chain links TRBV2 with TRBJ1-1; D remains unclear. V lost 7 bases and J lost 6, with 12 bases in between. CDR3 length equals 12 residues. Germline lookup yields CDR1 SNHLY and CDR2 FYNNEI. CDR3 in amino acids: CASNKWGAEAFF. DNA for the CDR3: TGTGCCAGCAACAAGTGGGGAGCTGAAGCTTTCTTT.

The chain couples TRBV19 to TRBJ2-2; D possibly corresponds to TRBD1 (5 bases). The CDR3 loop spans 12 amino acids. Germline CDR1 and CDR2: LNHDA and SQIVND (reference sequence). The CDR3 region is CVSCRGTGELFF. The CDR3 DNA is TGTGTCAGCTGTAGGGGCACCGGGGAGCTGTTTTTT.

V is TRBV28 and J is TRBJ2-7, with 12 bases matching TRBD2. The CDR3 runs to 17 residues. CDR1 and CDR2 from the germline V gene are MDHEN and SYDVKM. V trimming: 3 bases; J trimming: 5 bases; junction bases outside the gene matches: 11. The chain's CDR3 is CASSLTSGRTGVDEQYF. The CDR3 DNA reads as TGTGCCAGCAGTTTGACTAGCGGGAGAACGGGCGTCGACGAGCAGTACTTC.

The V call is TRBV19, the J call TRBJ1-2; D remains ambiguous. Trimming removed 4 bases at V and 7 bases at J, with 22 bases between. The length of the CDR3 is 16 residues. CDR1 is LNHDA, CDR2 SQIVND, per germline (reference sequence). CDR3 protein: CASSNPWSLRLFGYTF. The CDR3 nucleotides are TGTGCCAGTAGTAACCCTTGGAGCCTGCGACTCTTTGGCTACACCTTC.

The CDR3 DNA sequence: TGTGCCAGCAGCAAGACACTAGCGGGAGAATGGTCGAACACCGGGGAGCTGTTTTTT. Translating gives CASSKTLAGEWSNTGELFF. This chain links TRBV11-2 with TRBJ2-2, with 11 nucleotides matching TRBD2. This CDR3 region has 19 residues. With V trimmed by 5 bases and J by 0 bases, 11 bases remained unmatched. Germline CDR1 SGHAT, CDR2 FQNNGV.

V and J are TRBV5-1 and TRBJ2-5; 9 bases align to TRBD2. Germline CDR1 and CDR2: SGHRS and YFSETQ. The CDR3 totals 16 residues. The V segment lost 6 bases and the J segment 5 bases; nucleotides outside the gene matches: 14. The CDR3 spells CASTLGVAGAGETQYF. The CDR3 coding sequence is TGCGCCAGCACCCTCGGAGTAGCGGGAGCGGGGGAGACCCAGTACTTC.

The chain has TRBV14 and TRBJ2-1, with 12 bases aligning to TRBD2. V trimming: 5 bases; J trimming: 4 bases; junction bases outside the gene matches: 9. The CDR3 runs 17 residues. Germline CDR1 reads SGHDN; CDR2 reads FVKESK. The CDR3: CASSTRTSGTIYNEQFF. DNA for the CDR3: TGTGCCAGCAGCACCCGGACTAGCGGGACTATTTACAATGAGCAGTTCTTC.

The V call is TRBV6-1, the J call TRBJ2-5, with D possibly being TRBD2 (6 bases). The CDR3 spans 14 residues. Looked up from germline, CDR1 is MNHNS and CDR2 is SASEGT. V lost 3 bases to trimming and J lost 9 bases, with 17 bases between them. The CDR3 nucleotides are TGTGCCAGCAGTGATCTGCGGGGAGCAGCGGCCCAGTACTTC. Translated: CASSDLRGAAAQYF.

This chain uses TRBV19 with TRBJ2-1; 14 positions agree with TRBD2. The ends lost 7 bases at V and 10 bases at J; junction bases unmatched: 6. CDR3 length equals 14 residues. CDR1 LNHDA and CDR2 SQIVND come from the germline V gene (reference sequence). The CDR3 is CASTNGLAGGEQFF. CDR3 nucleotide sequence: TGTGCCAGTACCAACGGACTAGCGGGAGGAGAGCAGTTCTTC.

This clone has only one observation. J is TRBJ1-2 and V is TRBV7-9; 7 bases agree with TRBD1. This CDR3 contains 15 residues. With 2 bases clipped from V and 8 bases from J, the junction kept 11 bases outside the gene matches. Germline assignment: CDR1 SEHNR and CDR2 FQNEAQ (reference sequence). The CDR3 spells CASSLSEGAGWGYTF. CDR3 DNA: TGTGCCAGCAGCTTAAGCGAGGGGGCAGGATGGGGCTACACCTTC.

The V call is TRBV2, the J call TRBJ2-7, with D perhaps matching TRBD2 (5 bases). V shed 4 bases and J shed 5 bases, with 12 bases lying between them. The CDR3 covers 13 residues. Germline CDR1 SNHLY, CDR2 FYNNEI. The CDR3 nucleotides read TGTGCCAGCAGTGGCCCGGCGGGTGACGAGCAGTACTTC. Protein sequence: CASSGPAGDEQYF.

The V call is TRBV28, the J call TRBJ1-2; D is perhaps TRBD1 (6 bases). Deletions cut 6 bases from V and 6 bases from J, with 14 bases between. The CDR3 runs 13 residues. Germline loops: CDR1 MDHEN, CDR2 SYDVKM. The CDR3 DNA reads TGTGCCAGCAGGCCAACAGGGAGGGATGGCTACACCTTC. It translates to CASRPTGRDGYTF.

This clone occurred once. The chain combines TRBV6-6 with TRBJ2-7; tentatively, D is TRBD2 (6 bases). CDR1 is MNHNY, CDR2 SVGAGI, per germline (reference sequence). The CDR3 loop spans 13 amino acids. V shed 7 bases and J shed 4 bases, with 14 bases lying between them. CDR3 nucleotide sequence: TGTGCCAGCATTTTAGGGGAGGCGTACGAGCAGTACTTC. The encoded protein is CASILGEAYEQYF.

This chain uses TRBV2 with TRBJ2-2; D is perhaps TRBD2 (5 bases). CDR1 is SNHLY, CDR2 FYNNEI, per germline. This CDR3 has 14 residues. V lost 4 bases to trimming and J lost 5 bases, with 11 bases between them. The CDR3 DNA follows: TGTGCCAGCAGTGTTCGGGATCGGACCGGGGAGCTGTTTTTT. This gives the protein CASSVRDRTGELFF.

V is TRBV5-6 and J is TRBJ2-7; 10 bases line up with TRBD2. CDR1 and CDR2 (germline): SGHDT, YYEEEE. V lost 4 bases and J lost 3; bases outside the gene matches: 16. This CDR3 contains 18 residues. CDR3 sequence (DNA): TGTGCCAGCAGCCCCCAGGGGAAGCGGGAGGGCCATCACTACGAGCAGTACTTC. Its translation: CASSPQGKREGHHYEQYF.

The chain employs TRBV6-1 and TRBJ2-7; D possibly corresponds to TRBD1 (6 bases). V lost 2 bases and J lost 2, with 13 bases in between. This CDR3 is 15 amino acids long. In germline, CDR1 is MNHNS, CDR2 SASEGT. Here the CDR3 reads CASSEIKAGAYEQYF. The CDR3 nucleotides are TGTGCCAGCAGTGAAATCAAGGCAGGGGCCTACGAGCAGTACTTC.

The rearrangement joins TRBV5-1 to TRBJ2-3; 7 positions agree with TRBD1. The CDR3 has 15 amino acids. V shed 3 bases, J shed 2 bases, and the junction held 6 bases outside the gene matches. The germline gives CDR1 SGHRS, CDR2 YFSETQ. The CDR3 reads CASSSLTGNTDTQYF. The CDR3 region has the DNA TGCGCCAGCAGCTCGTTGACAGGGAACACAGATACGCAGTATTTT. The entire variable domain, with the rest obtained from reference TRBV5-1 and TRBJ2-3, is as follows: KAGVTQTPRYLIKTRGQQVTLSCSPISGHRSVSWYQQTPGQGLQFLFEYFSETQRNKGNFPGRFSGRQFSNSRSEMNVSTLELGDSALYLCASSSLTGNTDTQYFGPGTRLTVL.

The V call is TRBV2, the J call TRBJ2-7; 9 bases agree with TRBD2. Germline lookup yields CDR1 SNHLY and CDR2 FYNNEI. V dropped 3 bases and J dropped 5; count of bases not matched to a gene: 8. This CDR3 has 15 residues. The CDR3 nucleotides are TGTGCCAGCAGTGATCCGTCTAGCGGGACGGACGAGCAGTACTTC. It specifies CASSDPSSGTDEQYF.

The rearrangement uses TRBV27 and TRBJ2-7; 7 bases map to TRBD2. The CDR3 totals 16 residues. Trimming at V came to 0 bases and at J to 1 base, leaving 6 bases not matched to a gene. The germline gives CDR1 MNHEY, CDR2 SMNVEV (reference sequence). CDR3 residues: CASSLSAGVLSYEQYF. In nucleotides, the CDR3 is TGTGCCAGCAGTTTATCGGCGGGAGTCCTTTCCTACGAGCAGTACTTC.